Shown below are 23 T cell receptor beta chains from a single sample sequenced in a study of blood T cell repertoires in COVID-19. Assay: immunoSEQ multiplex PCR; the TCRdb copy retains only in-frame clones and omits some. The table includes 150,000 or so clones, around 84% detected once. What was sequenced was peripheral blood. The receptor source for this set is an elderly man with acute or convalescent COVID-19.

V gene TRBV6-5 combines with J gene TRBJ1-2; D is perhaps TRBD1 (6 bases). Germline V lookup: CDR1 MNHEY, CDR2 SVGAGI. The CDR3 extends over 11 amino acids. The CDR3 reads CATAWGLGYTF. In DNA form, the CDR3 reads TGTGCTACCGCCTGGGGGCTTGGCTACACCTTC.

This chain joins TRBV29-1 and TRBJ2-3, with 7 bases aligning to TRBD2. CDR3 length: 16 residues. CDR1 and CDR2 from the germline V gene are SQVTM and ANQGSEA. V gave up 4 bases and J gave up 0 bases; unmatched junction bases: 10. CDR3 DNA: TGCAGCGTTGGAGGGCTAGCGGACACTAGCACAGATACGCAGTATTTT. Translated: CSVGGLADTSTDTQYF.

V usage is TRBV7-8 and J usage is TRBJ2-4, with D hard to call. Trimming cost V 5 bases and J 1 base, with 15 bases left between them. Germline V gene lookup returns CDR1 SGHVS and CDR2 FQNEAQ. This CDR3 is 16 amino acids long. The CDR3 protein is CASSPPRWLAKNIQYF. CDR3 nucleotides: TGTGCCAGCAGCCCGCCTCGTTGGCTGGCCAAAAACATTCAGTACTTC.

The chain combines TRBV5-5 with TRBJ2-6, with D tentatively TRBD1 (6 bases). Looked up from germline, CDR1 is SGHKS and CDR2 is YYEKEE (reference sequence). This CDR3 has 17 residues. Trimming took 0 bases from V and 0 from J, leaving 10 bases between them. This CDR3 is CASSLGDIPSGANVLTF. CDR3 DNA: TGTGCCAGCAGCTTGGGGGACATTCCCTCTGGGGCCAACGTCCTGACTTTC.

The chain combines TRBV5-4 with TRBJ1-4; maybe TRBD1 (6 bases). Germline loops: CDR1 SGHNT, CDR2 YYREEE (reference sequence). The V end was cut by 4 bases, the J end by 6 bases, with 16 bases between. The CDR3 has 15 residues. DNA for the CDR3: TGTGCCAGCAGCAGCTACGGGGAGGGGGATGAAAAACTGTTTTTT. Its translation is CASSSYGEGDEKLFF. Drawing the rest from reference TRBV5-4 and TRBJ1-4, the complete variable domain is ETGVTQSPTHLIKTRGQQVTLRCSSQSGHNTVSWYQQALGQGPQFIFQYYREEENGRGNFPPRFSGLQFPNYSSELNVNALELDDSALYLCASSSYGEGDEKLFFGSGTQLSVL.

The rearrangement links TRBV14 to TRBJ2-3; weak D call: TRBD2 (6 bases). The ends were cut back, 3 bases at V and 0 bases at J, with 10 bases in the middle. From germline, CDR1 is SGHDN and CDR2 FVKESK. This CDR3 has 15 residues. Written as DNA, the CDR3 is TGTGCCAGCAGCCAGTGGACTATTAGCACAGATACGCAGTATTTT. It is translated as CASSQWTISTDTQYF. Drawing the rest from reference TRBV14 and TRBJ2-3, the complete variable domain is EAGVTQFPSHSVIEKGQTVTLRCDPISGHDNLYWYRRVMGKEIKFLLHFVKESKQDESGMPNNRFLAERTGGTYSTLKVQPAELEDSGVYFCASSQWTISTDTQYFGPGTRLTVL.

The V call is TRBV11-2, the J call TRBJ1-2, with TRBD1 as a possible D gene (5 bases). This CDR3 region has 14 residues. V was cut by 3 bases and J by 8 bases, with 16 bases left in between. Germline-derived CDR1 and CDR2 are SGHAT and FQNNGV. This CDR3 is CASSFDQGAWGYTF. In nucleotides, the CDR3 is TGTGCCAGCAGCTTTGACCAAGGGGCATGGGGCTACACCTTC. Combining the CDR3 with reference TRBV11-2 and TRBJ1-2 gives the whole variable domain EAGVAQSPRYKIIEKRQSVAFWCNPISGHATLYWYQQILGQGPKLLIQFQNNGVVDDSQLPKDRFSAERLKGVDSTLKIQPAKLEDSAVYLCASSFDQGAWGYTFGSGTRLTVV.

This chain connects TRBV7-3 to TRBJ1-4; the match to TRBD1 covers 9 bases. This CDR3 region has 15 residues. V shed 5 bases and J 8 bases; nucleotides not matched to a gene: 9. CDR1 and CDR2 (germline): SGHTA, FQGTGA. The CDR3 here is CASSLSGTGNEKLFF. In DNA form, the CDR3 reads TGTGCCAGCAGCCTCTCCGGGACAGGGAACGAAAAACTGTTTTTT.

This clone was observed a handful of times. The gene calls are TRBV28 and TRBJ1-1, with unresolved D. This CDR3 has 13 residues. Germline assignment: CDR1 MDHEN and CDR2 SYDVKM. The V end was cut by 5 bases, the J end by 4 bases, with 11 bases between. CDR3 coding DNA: TGTGCCAGCAGTCCCCCCCGGGGCACTGAAGCTTTCTTT. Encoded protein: CASSPPRGTEAFF.

Written as DNA, the CDR3 is TGTGCCAGTAGCCCGCCCCGGGACAGGTCATACAATGAGCAGTTCTTC. It yields the protein CASSPPRDRSYNEQFF. V gene TRBV19 combines with J gene TRBJ2-1; 8 bases align to TRBD1. V shed 6 bases, J shed 4 bases, and the junction held 11 bases outside the gene matches. CDR1 LNHDA and CDR2 SQIVND come from the germline V gene (reference sequence). The CDR3 contains 16 residues.

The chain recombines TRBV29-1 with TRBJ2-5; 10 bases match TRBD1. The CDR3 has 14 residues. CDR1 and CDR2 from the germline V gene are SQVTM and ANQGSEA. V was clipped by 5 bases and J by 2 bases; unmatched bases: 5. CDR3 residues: CSVTGQGGQETQYF. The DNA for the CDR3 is TGCAGCGTTACCGGACAGGGGGGACAAGAGACCCAGTACTTC.

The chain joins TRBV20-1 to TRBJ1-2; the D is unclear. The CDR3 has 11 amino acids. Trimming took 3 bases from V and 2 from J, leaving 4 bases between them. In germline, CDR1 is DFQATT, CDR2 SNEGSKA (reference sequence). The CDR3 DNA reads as TGCAGTGCTAGTAGCAACTATGGCTACACCTTC. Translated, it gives CSASSNYGYTF.

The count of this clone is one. CDR3 nucleotide sequence: TGTGCCAGCAGCCAATCCGCTTCGACTAGTTGGAAGACCCAGTACTTC. Its translation is CASSQSASTSWKTQYF. The chain uses TRBV3-1 (or the pseudogene TRBV3-2) and TRBJ2-5; D is perhaps TRBD2 (6 bases). The germline V gene encodes CDR1 LGHDT and CDR2 YNNKEL (reference sequence). The length of the CDR3 is 16 residues. V lost 2 bases and J lost 6, with 19 bases in between.

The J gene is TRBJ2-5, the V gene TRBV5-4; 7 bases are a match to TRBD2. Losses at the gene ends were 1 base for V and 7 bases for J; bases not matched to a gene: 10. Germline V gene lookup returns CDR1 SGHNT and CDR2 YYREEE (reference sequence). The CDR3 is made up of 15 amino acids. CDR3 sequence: CASSLSMGGMGTQYF. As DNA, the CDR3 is TGTGCCAGCAGCTTGAGTATGGGGGGGATGGGGACCCAGTACTTC.

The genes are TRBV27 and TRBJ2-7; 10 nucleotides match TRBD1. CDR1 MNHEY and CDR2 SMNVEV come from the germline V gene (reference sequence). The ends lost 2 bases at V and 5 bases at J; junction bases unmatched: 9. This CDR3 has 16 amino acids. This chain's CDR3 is CASSLNFGTGVHEQYF. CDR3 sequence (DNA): TGTGCCAGCAGTTTAAATTTCGGGACAGGGGTACACGAGCAGTACTTC.

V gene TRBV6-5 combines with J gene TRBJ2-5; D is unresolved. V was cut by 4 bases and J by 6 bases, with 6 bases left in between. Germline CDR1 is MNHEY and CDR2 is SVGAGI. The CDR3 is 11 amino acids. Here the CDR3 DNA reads TGTGCCAGCAGTTTCGACAAGACCCAGTACTTC. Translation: CASSFDKTQYF.

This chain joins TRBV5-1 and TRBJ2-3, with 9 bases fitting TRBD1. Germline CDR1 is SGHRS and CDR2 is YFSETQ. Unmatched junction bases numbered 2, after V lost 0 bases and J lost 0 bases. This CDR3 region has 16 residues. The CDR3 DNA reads TGCGCCAGCAGCTTGGGTGGGACAGGGAGCACAGATACGCAGTATTTT. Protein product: CASSLGGTGSTDTQYF.

The CDR3 nucleotides are TGTGCCAGCAGCCCCCTGGGTAGGGGAACCCCCTCTGGGGCCAACGTCCTGACTTTC. Translated, it gives CASSPLGRGTPSGANVLTF. This rearrangement joins TRBV5-8 to TRBJ2-6; TRBD1 might be the D (5 bases). From germline, CDR1 is SGHTS and CDR2 YDEGEE. The CDR3 extends over 19 amino acids. V was clipped by 4 bases and J by 0 bases, with 20 bases between them.

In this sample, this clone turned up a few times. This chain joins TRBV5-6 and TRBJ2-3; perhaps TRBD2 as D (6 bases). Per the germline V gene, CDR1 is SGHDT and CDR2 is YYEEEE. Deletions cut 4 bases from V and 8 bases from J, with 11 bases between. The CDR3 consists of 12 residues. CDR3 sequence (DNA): TGTGCCAGCAGCCGGGGGTCCTTTACGCAGTATTTT. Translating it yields CASSRGSFTQYF.

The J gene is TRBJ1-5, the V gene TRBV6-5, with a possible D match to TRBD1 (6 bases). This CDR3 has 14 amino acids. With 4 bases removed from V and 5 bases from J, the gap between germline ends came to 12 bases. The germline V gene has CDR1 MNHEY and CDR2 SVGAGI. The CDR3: CASSSLGGDQPQHF. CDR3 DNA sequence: TGTGCCAGCAGTTCCTTAGGGGGGGATCAGCCCCAGCATTTT.

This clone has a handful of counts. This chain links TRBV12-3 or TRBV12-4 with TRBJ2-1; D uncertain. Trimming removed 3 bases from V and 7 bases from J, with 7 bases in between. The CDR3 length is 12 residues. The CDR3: CASSLSFNEQFF. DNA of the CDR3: TGTGCCAGCAGTTTGAGTTTTAATGAGCAGTTCTTC.

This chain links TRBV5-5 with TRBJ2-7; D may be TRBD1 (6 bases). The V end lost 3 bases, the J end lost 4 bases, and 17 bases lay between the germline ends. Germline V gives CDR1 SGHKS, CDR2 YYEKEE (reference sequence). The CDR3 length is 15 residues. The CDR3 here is CASSSGHRGGYEQYV. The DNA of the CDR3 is TGTGCCAGCAGCTCGGGACACCGAGGGGGATACGAGCAGTACGTC.

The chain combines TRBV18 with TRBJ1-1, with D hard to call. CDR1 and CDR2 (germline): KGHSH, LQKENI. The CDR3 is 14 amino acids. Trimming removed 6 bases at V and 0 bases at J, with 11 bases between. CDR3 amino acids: CASSSRDLNTEAFF. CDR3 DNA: TGTGCCAGCTCCTCCCGTGACTTGAACACTGAAGCTTTCTTT.